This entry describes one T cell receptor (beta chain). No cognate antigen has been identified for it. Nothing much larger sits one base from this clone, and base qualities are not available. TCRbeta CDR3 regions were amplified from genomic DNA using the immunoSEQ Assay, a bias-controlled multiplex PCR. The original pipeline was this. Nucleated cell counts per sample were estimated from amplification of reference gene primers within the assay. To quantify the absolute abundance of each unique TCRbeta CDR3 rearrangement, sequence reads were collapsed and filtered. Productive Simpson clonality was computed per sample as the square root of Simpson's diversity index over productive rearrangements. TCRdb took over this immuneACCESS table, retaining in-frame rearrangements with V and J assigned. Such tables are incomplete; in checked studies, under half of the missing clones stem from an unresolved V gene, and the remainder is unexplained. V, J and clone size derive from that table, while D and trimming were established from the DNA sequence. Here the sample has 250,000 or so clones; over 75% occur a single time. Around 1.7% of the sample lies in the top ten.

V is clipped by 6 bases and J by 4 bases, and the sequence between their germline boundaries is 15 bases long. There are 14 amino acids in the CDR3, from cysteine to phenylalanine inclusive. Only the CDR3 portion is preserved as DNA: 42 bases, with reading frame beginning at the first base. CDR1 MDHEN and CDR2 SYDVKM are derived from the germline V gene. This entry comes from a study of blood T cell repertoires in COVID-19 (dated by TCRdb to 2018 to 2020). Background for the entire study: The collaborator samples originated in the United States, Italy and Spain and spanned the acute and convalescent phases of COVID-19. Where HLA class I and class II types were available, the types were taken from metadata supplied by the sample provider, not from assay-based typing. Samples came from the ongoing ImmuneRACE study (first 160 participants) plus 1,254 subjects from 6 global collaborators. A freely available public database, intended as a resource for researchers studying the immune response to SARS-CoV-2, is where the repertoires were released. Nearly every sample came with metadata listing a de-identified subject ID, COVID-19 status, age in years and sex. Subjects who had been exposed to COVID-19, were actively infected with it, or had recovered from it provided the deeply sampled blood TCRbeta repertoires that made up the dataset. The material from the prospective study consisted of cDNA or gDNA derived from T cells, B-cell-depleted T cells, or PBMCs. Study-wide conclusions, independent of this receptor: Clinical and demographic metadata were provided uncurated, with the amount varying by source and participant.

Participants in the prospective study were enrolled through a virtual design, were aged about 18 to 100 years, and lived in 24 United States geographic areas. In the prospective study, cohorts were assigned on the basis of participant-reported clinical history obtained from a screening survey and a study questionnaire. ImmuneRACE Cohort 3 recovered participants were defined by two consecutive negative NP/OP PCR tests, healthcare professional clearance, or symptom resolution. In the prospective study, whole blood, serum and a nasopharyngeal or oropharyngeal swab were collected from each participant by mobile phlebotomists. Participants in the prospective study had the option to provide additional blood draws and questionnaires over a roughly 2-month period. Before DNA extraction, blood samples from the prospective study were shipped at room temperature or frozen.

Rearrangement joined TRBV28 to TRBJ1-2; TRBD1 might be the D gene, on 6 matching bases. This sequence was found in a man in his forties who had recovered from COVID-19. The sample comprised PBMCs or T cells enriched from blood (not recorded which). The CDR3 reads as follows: CASSPRTASYGYTF. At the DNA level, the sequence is TGTGCCAGCAGCCCCCGGACAGCCTCCTATGGCTACACCTTC.